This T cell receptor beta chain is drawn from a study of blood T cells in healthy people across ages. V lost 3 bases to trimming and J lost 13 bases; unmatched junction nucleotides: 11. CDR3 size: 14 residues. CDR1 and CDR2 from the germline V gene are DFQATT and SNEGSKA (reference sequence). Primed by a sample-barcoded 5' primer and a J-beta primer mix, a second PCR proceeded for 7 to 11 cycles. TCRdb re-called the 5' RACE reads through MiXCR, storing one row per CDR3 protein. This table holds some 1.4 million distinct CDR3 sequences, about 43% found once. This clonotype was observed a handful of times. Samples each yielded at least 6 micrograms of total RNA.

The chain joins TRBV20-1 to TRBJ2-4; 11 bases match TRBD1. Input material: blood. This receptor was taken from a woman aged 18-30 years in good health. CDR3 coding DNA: TGCAGTGCTAGTAAAGGACAGGGGGCGAGAGAGCAGTACTTC. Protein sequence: CSASKGQGAREQYF.